Described below is a single TCR beta chain sequence and its context. Its antigen is undetermined. V was pared by 0 bases and J by 7 bases, with 17 bases between. The CDR3 has 16 residues. From germline, CDR1 is SGHKS and CDR2 YYEKEE (reference sequence). Repertoires were generated with immunoSEQ multiplex PCR, while TCRdb's copy carries only in-frame clones and drops some. The data hold tens of thousands of clones, with about three quarters observed a single time. Time point defined: after neoadjuvant nivolumab, at surgical resection. These oral cavity squamous cell carcinomas were HPV-negative and locally advanced. The sample is drawn from a study of neoadjuvant anti-PD-1 for oral cavity cancer. Whole-study results and caveats: Each response group had just a few patients in TCR analyses. Non-responders to neoadjuvant nivolumab had significantly more clonal PBMC T cells than responders.

Sequencing used PBMCs, obtained after nivolumab (anti-PD-1) treatment. This clonotype was obtained from a person aged 40 to 85 with oral cavity squamous cell carcinoma. The chain links TRBV5-5 to TRBJ1-5, with a possible D match to TRBD1 (5 bases). The CDR3 loop is CASSLGFWGMGQPQHF. CDR3 bases: TGTGCCAGCAGCTTGGGTTTTTGGGGGATGGGGCAGCCCCAGCATTTT.